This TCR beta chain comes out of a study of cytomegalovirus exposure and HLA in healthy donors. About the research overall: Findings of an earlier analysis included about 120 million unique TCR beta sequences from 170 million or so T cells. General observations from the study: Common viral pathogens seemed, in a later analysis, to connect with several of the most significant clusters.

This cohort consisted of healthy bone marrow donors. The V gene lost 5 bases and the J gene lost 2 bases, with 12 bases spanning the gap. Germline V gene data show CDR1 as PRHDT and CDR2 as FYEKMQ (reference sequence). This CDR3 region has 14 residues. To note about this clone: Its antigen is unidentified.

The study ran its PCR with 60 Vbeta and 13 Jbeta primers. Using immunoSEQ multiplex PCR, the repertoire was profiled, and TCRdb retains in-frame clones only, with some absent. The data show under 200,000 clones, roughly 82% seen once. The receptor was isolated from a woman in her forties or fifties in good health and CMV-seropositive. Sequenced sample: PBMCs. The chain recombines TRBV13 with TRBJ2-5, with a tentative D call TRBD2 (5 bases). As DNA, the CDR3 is TGTGCCAGCAGCAAAGGACTTGATCAAGAGACCCAGTACTTC. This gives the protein CASSKGLDQETQYF.